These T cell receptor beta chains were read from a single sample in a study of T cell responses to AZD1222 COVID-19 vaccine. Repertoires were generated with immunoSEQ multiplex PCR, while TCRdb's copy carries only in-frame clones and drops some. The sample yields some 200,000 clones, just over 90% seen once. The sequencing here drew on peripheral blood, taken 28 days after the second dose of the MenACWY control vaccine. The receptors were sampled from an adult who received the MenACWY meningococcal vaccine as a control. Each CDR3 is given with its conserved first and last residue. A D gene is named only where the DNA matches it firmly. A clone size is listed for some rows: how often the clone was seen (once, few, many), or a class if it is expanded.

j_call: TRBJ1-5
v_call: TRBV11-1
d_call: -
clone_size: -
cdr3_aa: CASSLAGNQPQHF
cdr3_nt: TGTGCCAGCAGCTTAGCCGGCAATCAGCCCCAGCATTTT

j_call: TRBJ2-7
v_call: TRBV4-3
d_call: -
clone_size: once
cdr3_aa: CASSQLFVKETVPYEQYF
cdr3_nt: TGCGCCAGCAGCCAATTATTTGTTAAGGAGACGGTACCCTACGAGCAGTACTTC

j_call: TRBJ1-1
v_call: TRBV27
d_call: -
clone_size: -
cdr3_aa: CASSLPTGTEAFF
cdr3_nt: TGTGCCAGCAGTTTACCGACCGGGACTGAAGCTTTCTTT

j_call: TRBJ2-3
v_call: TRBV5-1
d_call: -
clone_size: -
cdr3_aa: CASSFGVQVTDTQYF
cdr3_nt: TGCGCCAGCAGCTTCGGGGTTCAGGTCACAGATACGCAGTATTTT

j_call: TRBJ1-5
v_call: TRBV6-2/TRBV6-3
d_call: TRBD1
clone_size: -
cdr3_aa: CASSFHTGAGNQPQHF
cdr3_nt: TGTGCCAGCAGTTTCCATACAGGGGCGGGCAATCAGCCCCAGCATTTT

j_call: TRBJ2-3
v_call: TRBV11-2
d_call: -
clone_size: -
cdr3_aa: CASSFNGMLEDTQYF
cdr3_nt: TGTGCCAGCAGCTTCAACGGGATGTTAGAAGATACGCAGTATTTT

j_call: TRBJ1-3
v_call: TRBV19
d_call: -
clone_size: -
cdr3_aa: CASSQALSGNTIYF
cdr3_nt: TGTGCCAGTAGTCAAGCCCTCTCTGGAAACACCATATATTTT

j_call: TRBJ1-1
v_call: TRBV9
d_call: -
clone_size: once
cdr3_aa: CASGEGQDTEAFF
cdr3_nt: TGTGCCAGCGGAGAGGGGCAGGACACTGAAGCTTTCTTT

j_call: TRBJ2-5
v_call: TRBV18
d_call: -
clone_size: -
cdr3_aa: CASSPDPTETQYF
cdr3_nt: TGTGCCAGCTCACCAGACCCTACGGAGACCCAGTACTTC

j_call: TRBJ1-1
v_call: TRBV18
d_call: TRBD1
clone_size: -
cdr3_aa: CASSPGQGNTEAFF
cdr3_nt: TGTGCCAGCTCCCCGGGACAGGGTAACACTGAAGCTTTCTTT

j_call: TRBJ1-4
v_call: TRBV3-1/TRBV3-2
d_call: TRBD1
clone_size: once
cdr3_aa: CASSLRTGGMEKLFF
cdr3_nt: TGTGCCAGCAGCCTACGGACAGGGGGTATGGAAAAACTGTTTTTT

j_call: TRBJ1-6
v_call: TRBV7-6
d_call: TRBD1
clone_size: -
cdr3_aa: CASSLAQAGGGSPLHF
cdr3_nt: TGTGCCAGCAGCTTAGCCCAGGCAGGGGGCGGATCACCCCTCCACTTT

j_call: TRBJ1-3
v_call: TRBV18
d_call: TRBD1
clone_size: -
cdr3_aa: CASSSGGRDTIYF
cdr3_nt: TGTGCCAGCTCATCAGGGGGCCGGGACACCATATATTTT

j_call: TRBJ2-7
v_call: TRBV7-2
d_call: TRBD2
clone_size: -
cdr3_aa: CASSVGTSGSYEQYF
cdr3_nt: TGTGCCAGCAGCGTTGGGACTAGCGGCTCCTACGAGCAGTACTTC

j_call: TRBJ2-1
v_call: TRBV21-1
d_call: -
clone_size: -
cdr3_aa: CASSKVGRKGGNEQFF
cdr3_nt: TGTGCCAGCAGCAAAGTAGGCAGGAAAGGTGGGAATGAGCAGTTCTTC

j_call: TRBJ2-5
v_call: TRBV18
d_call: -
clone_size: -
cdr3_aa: CASSPGGGPQETQYF
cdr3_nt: TGTGCCAGCTCACCAGGAGGGGGACCCCAAGAGACCCAGTACTTC

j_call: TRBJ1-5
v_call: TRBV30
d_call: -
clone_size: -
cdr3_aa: CAWSVDSNQPQHF
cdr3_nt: TGTGCCTGGAGTGTAGACAGCAATCAACCCCAGCATTTT

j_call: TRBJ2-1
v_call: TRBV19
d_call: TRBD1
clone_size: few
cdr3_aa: CASSPGQGQSEQFF
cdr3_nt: TGTGCCAGCTCCCCGGGACAGGGGCAGAGTGAGCAGTTCTTC

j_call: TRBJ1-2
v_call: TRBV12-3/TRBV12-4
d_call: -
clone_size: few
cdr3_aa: CASSRDGYGYTF
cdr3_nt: TGTGCCAGCAGCCGGGACGGCTATGGCTACACCTTC

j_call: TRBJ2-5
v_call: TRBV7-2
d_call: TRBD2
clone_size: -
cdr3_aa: CASSLRLAGGPGETQYF
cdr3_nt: TGTGCCAGCAGCTTACGACTAGCGGGAGGGCCAGGGGAGACCCAGTACTTC

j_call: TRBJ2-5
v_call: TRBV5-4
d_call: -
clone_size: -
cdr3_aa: CASSGGRQVLQETQYF
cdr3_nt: TGTGCCAGCAGCGGAGGGAGACAGGTACTACAAGAGACCCAGTACTTC

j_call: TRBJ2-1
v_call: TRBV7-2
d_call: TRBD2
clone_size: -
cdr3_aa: CASSPSGRERKFF
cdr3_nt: TGTGCCAGCAGCCCTAGCGGGAGGGAGAGGAAGTTCTTC

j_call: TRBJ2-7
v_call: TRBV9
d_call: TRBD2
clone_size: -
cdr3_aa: CASSQTSSPYEQYF
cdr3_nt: TGTGCCAGCAGCCAGACTAGCAGCCCGTACGAGCAGTACTTC

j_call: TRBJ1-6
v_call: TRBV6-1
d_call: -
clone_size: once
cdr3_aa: CASSEYRAPNSPLHF
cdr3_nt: TGTGCCAGCAGTGAATACAGGGCTCCAAATTCACCCCTCCACTTT

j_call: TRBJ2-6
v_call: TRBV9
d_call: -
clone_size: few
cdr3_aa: CASGKGSGANVLTF
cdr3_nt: TGTGCCAGCGGCAAGGGCTCTGGGGCCAACGTCCTGACTTTC

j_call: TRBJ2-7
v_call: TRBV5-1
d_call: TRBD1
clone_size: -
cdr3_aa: CASSLRDSAAEQYF
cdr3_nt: TGCGCCAGCAGCTTAAGGGACAGTGCCGCCGAGCAGTACTTC

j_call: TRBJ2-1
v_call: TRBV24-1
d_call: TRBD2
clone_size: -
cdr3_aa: CATSDLASSGENEQFF
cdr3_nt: TGTGCCACCAGTGATCTAGCCTCTAGCGGGGAAAATGAGCAGTTCTTC

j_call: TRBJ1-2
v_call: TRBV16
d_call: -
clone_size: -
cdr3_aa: CASSLRGGESLYGYTF
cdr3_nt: TGTGCCAGCAGCCTCCGGGGGGGGGAGTCCCTCTATGGCTACACCTTC

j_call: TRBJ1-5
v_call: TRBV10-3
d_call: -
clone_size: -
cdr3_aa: CAVSRQLNEPQHF
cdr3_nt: TGTGCCGTATCACGGCAACTGAATGAGCCCCAGCATTTT

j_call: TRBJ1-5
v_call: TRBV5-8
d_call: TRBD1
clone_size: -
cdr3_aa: CASSVDRTGGQPQHF
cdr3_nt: TGTGCCAGCAGCGTTGATAGGACAGGGGGTCAGCCCCAGCATTTT

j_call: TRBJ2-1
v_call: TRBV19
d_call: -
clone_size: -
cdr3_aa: CASSPTVVLHNEQFF
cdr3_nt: TGTGCCAGTAGTCCCACCGTTGTATTGCACAATGAGCAGTTCTTC

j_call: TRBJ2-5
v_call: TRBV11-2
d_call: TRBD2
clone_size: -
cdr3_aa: CASSFPLAGGQETQYF
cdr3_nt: TGTGCCAGCAGCTTTCCCTTAGCGGGAGGCCAAGAGACCCAGTACTTC

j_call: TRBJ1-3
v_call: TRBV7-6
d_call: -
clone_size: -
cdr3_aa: CASSFGRNSGNTIYF
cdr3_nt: TGTGCCAGCAGCTTCGGACGTAACTCTGGAAACACCATATATTTT

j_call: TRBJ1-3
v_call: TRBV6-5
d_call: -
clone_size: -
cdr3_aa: CAHRLAGVSGNTIYF
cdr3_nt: TGTGCCCACAGGCTGGCAGGAGTCTCTGGAAACACCATATATTTT

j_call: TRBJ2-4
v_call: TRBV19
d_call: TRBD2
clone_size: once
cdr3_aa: CASSIGEWTRDIQYF
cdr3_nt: TGTGCCAGTAGTATAGGCGAGTGGACTAGGGACATTCAGTACTTC

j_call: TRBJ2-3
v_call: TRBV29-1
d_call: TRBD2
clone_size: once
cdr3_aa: CSVDGLLAGEGTDTQYF
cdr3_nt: TGCAGCGTTGACGGACTACTAGCGGGAGAGGGTACAGATACGCAGTATTTT

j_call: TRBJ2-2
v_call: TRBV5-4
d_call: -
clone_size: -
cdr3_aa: CASSSPTGENTGELFF
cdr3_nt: TGTGCCAGCAGCTCCCCCACCGGGGAGAACACCGGGGAGCTGTTTTTT

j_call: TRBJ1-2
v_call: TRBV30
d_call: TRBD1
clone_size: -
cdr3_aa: CAWKGQGVGYGYTF
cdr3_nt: TGTGCCTGGAAGGGACAGGGGGTCGGCTATGGCTACACCTTC

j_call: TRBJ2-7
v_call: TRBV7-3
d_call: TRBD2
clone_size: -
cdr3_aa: CARTSGLAEFYEQYF
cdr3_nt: TGTGCCAGAACATCAGGACTAGCGGAGTTCTACGAGCAGTACTTC

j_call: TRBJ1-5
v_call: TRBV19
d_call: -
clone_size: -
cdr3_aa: CASSIDLEGADQPQHF
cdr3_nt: TGTGCCAGTAGTATAGATCTTGAGGGTGCGGATCAGCCCCAGCATTTT

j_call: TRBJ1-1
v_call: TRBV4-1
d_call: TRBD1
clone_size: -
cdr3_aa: CASSRDRGLDEAFF
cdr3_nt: TGCGCCAGCAGCCGAGACAGGGGGTTGGATGAAGCTTTCTTT

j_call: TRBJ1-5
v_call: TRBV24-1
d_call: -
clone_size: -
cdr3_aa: CATRRNRQYSNQPQHF
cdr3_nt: TGTGCCACCAGACGAAACAGACAGTATAGCAATCAGCCCCAGCATTTT

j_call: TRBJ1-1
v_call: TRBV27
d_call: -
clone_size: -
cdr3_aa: CASRENTEAFF
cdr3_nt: TGTGCCTCTAGGGAGAACACTGAAGCTTTCTTT